These 27 T cell receptor beta chains share one sample of origin, sequenced in a study of cytomegalovirus exposure and HLA in healthy donors. The study ran its PCR with 60 Vbeta and 13 Jbeta primers. The assay was immunoSEQ multiplex PCR, and TCRdb's table has in-frame clones only and misses some. The sample holds fewer than 200,000 clones, more than 70% seen once. What was sequenced was PBMCs. These receptors were taken from a male donor in good health and CMV-seronegative.

The chain is built from TRBV5-1 and TRBJ2-3, with D perhaps matching TRBD2 (6 bases). CDR3 size: 15 residues. Germline CDR1 SGHRS, CDR2 YFSETQ. Trimming removed 3 bases from V and 2 bases from J, with 13 bases in between. CDR3 in DNA: TGCGCCAGCAGCTCCAGTTCGGGGGTCACAGATACGCAGTATTTT. The encoded protein is CASSSSSGVTDTQYF.

This clone came up a few times. The chain combines TRBV6-6 with TRBJ1-1; perhaps TRBD1 as D (5 bases). CDR1 is MNHNY, CDR2 SVGAGI, per germline (reference sequence). The V gene lost 7 bases and the J gene lost 6 bases, with 15 bases spanning the gap. The CDR3 length is 13 residues. This CDR3 is CASIAGDLPEAFF. Here the CDR3 DNA reads TGTGCCAGCATTGCCGGGGACTTGCCTGAAGCTTTCTTT.

The V call is TRBV6-6, the J call TRBJ1-1; 7 bases fit TRBD1. The ends lost 0 bases at V and 0 bases at J; junction bases unmatched: 4. The CDR3 is made up of 16 amino acids. In germline, CDR1 is MNHNY, CDR2 SVGAGI (reference sequence). The CDR3 reads CASSYSKGGVNTEAFF. The CDR3 DNA reads as TGTGCCAGCAGTTACTCGAAAGGGGGCGTGAACACTGAAGCTTTCTTT.

The chain combines TRBV4-2 with TRBJ1-2; no reliable D call. Per germline, CDR1 LGHNA and CDR2 YNFKEQ. V was trimmed by 0 bases and J by 4 bases, leaving 15 bases between them. This CDR3 has 16 residues. The CDR3 sequence: CASSQDPRSEGYGYTF. DNA for the CDR3: TGTGCCAGCAGCCAAGACCCCCGGAGCGAGGGCTATGGCTACACCTTC.

Points on this clone: Other DNA variants within this sample encode the same CDR3. V and J are TRBV18 and TRBJ1-2; no clear D gene. Trimming pared 0 bases from V and 1 base from J, leaving 6 bases between. The CDR3 runs to 14 residues. CDR1 is KGHSH and CDR2 is LQKENI in the germline V gene. The CDR3: CASSPPTVNYGYTF. In nucleotides, the CDR3 is TGTGCCAGCTCACCACCAACAGTTAACTATGGCTACACCTTC.

This chain uses TRBV5-1 with TRBJ2-2; 10 bases map to TRBD2. The CDR3 length is 16 residues. CDR1 and CDR2 from the germline V gene are SGHRS and YFSETQ. The V gene end was trimmed by 6 bases and the J gene end by 0 bases; junction bases not matched to a gene: 5. In DNA, the CDR3 is TGCGCCAGCAACATAGCGGGGGGTGCGAACACCGGGGAGCTGTTTTTT. This codes for CASNIAGGANTGELFF.

The chain joins TRBV7-6 to TRBJ1-4, with 7 positions matching TRBD1. Germline V gene lookup returns CDR1 SGHVS and CDR2 FNYEAQ. This CDR3 is built from 15 residues. The J segment lost 3 bases and the V segment lost 5 bases, leaving 6 bases of the junction unmatched. The CDR3 here is CASSPNRGSNEKLFF. The CDR3 nucleotides are TGTGCCAGCAGCCCCAACAGGGGATCTAATGAAAAACTGTTTTTT.

This clone was recorded a few times. The chain joins TRBV28 to TRBJ1-1; 10 bases are shared with TRBD1. The CDR3 covers 17 residues. Germline V gene data show CDR1 as MDHEN and CDR2 as SYDVKM. After removal of 6 bases from V and 3 bases from J, the junction contained 13 bases not matched to a gene. This CDR3 reads CASSPSIGQGDDTEAFF. The CDR3 nucleotides read TGTGCCAGCAGCCCATCAATCGGACAGGGGGACGACACTGAAGCTTTCTTT.

The sample holds a few counts of this clone. This chain joins TRBV11-2 and TRBJ1-5, with TRBD1 matching 7 bases. The germline V gene has CDR1 SGHAT and CDR2 FQNNGV. V lost 6 bases and J lost 5; bases outside the gene matches: 10. The CDR3 runs to 15 residues. CDR3 sequence (DNA): TGTGCCAGCAGTCCAGAGGGGGCAGGTTATCAGCCCCAGCATTTT. Amino acids: CASSPEGAGYQPQHF.

This chain links TRBV6-5 with TRBJ2-1, with D perhaps TRBD1 (6 bases). The V gene lost 5 bases and the J gene lost 4 bases, with 12 bases spanning the gap. CDR1 MNHEY and CDR2 SVGAGI come from the germline V gene. The CDR3 spans 14 residues. The CDR3 here is CASSVQGSYNEQFF. As DNA, the CDR3 is TGTGCCAGCAGTGTACAGGGTTCATACAATGAGCAGTTCTTC.

This clone was detected only a few times. V gene TRBV30 combines with J gene TRBJ2-1, with D possibly TRBD2 on 5 matching bases. V lost 4 bases and J lost 9, with 25 bases in between. The CDR3 runs to 16 residues. Germline V CDR1 and CDR2: GTSNPN, SVGIG (reference sequence). The CDR3 reads CAWTPRERRRFPEQFF. The CDR3 DNA sequence: TGTGCCTGGACCCCCCGTGAGCGGAGGAGGTTTCCTGAGCAGTTCTTC.

The CDR3 region is CASSFTTGGQDTQYF. The CDR3 DNA sequence: TGTGCCAGCAGTTTTACGACAGGGGGCCAAGATACGCAGTATTTT. V is TRBV28 and J is TRBJ2-3, with 10 bases lining up with TRBD1. Unmatched junction bases numbered 5, after V lost 3 bases and J lost 5 bases. CDR1 and CDR2 (germline): MDHEN, SYDVKM. The CDR3 runs to 15 residues.

The chain uses TRBV18 and TRBJ2-7, with D perhaps matching TRBD1 (6 bases). V was cut by 5 bases and J by 3 bases, with 14 bases left in between. Germline V gene data show CDR1 as KGHSH and CDR2 as LQKENI. The CDR3 has 14 amino acids. The CDR3 region is CASSSTDRIYEQYF. Here the CDR3 DNA reads TGTGCCAGCTCATCGACGGACAGAATCTACGAGCAGTACTTC.

Only a few counts were recorded for this clone. CDR3 sequence: CASSLALTSGFGEQFF. DNA of the CDR3: TGTGCCAGCAGCTTAGCCCTGACTAGCGGGTTTGGTGAGCAGTTCTTC. The chain has TRBV7-8 and TRBJ2-1, with 10 bases lining up with TRBD2. Trimming cost V 0 bases and J 9 bases; bases outside gene matches: 8. Germline CDR1 and CDR2: SGHVS and FQNEAQ. The CDR3 length is 16 residues. The variable domain in full, completed from reference TRBV7-8 and TRBJ2-1, reads GAGVSQSPRYKVAKRGQDVALRCDPISGHVSLFWYQQALGQGPEFLTYFQNEAQLDKSGLPSDRFFAERPEGSVSTLKIQRTQQEDSAVYLCASSLALTSGFGEQFFGPGTRLTVL.

The V gene is TRBV10-1, the J gene TRBJ2-7; D remains ambiguous. The CDR3 consists of 10 residues. Trimming cost V 8 bases and J 7 bases, with 9 bases left between them. Germline V lookup: CDR1 WNHNN, CDR2 SYGVQD (reference sequence). The CDR3 loop is CASSPREQYF. For the CDR3, the DNA is TGCGCCAGCTCCCCTAGGGAGCAGTACTTC.

The genes are TRBV5-1 and TRBJ2-2; D remains ambiguous. V lost 4 bases, J lost 0 bases, and 13 bases lay in between. Germline V CDR1 and CDR2: SGHRS, YFSETQ. The CDR3 is 16 residues long. The CDR3 DNA follows: TGCGCCAGCAGCGCCGACGACCAGGCGAACACCGGGGAGCTGTTTTTT. It encodes CASSADDQANTGELFF.

This chain links TRBV7-9 with TRBJ2-1, with TRBD2 matching over 12 bases. Germline CDR1 reads SEHNR; CDR2 reads FQNEAQ (reference sequence). The V segment lost 4 bases and the J segment 10 bases; nucleotides outside the gene matches: 5. The CDR3 extends over 14 amino acids. In DNA, the CDR3 is TGTGCCAGCAGCTCGACTAGCGGGAGAATCGAGCAGTTCTTC. It codes for CASSSTSGRIEQFF. Together with reference TRBV7-9 and TRBJ2-1, the CDR3 gives the full variable domain: DTGVSQNPRHKITKRGQNVTFRCDPISEHNRLYWYRQTLGQGPEFLTYFQNEAQLEKSRLLSDRFSAERPKGSFSTLEIQRTEQGDSAMYLCASSSTSGRIEQFFGPGTRLTVL.

The chain is built from TRBV6-6 and TRBJ1-1; D may be TRBD1 (6 bases). The V gene's germline CDR1 is MNHNY and CDR2 SVGAGI (reference sequence). V lost 5 bases and J lost 9, with 16 bases in between. CDR3 length: 13 residues. CDR3 nucleotides: TGTGCCAGCAGTGCCAGCCCAGGGGAGAAAGCTTTCTTT. This translates into CASSASPGEKAFF.

The J gene is TRBJ1-2, the V gene TRBV5-1; 9 bases agree with TRBD1. V lost 6 bases, J lost 7 bases, and 10 bases stayed unmatched. This CDR3 has 14 amino acids. Germline V gene sequence: CDR1 SGHRS, CDR2 YFSETQ. CDR3 protein: CASNPTGGWGGYTF. DNA for the CDR3: TGCGCCAGCAACCCGACAGGGGGTTGGGGTGGCTACACCTTC.

This clone was detected a few times. The CDR3 nucleotides read TGTGCCAGCAGTTACTCGGGGACAGGGGCGCAAGCTTTCTTT. It codes for CASSYSGTGAQAFF. This chain connects TRBV6-6 to TRBJ1-1; 10 bases agree with TRBD1. This CDR3 spans 14 amino acids. The V segment lost 0 bases and the J segment 9 bases; nucleotides outside the gene matches: 4. Germline V gene lookup returns CDR1 MNHNY and CDR2 SVGAGI (reference sequence).

V and J are TRBV6-5 and TRBJ1-4; possible D gene TRBD1, 6 bases. The germline gives CDR1 MNHEY, CDR2 SVGAGI. V was pared by 6 bases and J by 7 bases, with 12 bases between. The CDR3 length is 13 residues. The CDR3 here is CASSLTGFEKLFF. In DNA form, the CDR3 reads TGTGCCAGCAGCCTTACAGGGTTTGAAAAACTGTTTTTT.

J is TRBJ2-1 and V is TRBV5-1, with D possibly matching TRBD1 (6 bases). This CDR3 region has 15 residues. Germline V lookup: CDR1 SGHRS, CDR2 YFSETQ. V gave up 0 bases and J gave up 4 bases, with 11 bases separating them. This CDR3 is CASSLGQVMYNEQFF. CDR3 coding DNA: TGCGCCAGCAGCTTGGGACAGGTTATGTACAATGAGCAGTTCTTC.

The chain has TRBV29-1 and TRBJ2-3; 8 nucleotides line up with TRBD2. V lost 4 bases to trimming and J lost 0 bases; unmatched junction nucleotides: 3. CDR1 is SQVTM and CDR2 is ANQGSEA in the germline V gene. This CDR3 comprises 14 residues. The CDR3 is CSVGPSGSTDTQYF. The DNA of the CDR3 is TGCAGCGTTGGACCTAGCGGGAGCACAGATACGCAGTATTTT.

The chain recombines TRBV5-5 with TRBJ1-5, with D possibly matching TRBD1 (6 bases). There are 15 residues in the CDR3. Germline assignment: CDR1 SGHKS and CDR2 YYEKEE (reference sequence). V was clipped by 5 bases and J by 5 bases, with 17 bases between them. The CDR3 coding sequence is TGTGCCAGCAGAAACCAGGACAGCCCACATCAGCCCCAGCATTTT. Its protein is CASRNQDSPHQPQHF.

This chain links TRBV4-1 with TRBJ1-5, with D maybe TRBD1 (6 bases). The CDR3 is 16 residues long. Germline CDR1 is MGHRA and CDR2 is YSYEKL. With 0 bases removed from V and 2 bases from J, the gap between germline ends came to 11 bases. CDR3 sequence: CASSQEGRGGNQPQHF. DNA for the CDR3: TGCGCCAGCAGCCAAGAAGGCAGGGGAGGCAATCAGCCCCAGCATTTT.

This clone was seen only a few times. The V call is TRBV25-1, the J call TRBJ1-1, with TRBD1 as a possible D gene (5 bases). Deletions cut 1 base from V and 0 bases from J, with 9 bases between. The CDR3 totals 15 residues. The germline CDR1 and CDR2 sequences are MGHDK and SYGVNS. This CDR3 reads CASSEWEGMNTEAFF. CDR3 DNA sequence: TGTGCCAGCAGTGAATGGGAGGGGATGAACACTGAAGCTTTCTTT.

The chain carries TRBV7-9 and TRBJ2-1; 7 bases are a match to TRBD2. In germline, CDR1 is SEHNR, CDR2 FQNEAQ (reference sequence). Losses at the gene ends were 11 bases for V and 4 bases for J; bases not matched to a gene: 11. The CDR3 totals 14 residues. CDR3 loop: CASTRAGDYNEQFF. CDR3 sequence (DNA): TGTGCCTCGACTAGGGCGGGAGATTACAATGAGCAGTTCTTC.